This T cell receptor beta chain was identified during a study of blood T cells in healthy people across ages. The authors ran a second PCR of roughly 6 to 12 cycles using a sample-barcoded 5' primer and a J-beta primer mix. The yield of each sample was at least 3 million CDR3-containing paired-end reads. TCRdb used MiXCR to reprocess the 5' RACE reads, holding one entry per CDR3 protein. Of over 1,200,000 distinct CDR3 sequences listed, roughly 59% are singletons. CDR1 is SGHVS and CDR2 is FQNEAQ in the germline V gene. J gave up 5 bases and V 5 bases, and 8 bases lay outside the gene matches. This CDR3 contains 14 residues.

J is TRBJ2-5 and V is TRBV7-8, with 7 bases aligning to TRBD1. The receptor was isolated from a man aged 18 to 30 in good health. Sequenced material: blood. Written as DNA, the CDR3 is TGTGCCAGCAGCAAAGACAGGGCTGGGGAGACCCAGTACTTC. Amino acids: CASSKDRAGETQYF.